Below, 30 T cell receptor beta chains from the same sample are listed, as sequenced in a study of cytomegalovirus exposure and HLA in healthy donors. The PCR had 60 Vbeta and 13 Jbeta primers. Profiled with immunoSEQ multiplex PCR; TCRdb holds only in-frame clones, not every one. The table has around 110,000 clones, over 65% seen once. The sequenced sample consisted of PBMCs. These receptors originate from a woman in her thirties or forties in good health and CMV-seropositive.

The V and J genes are TRBV6-1 and TRBJ1-1; D not certain. Looked up from germline, CDR1 is MNHNS and CDR2 is SASEGT. The V gene lost 1 base and the J gene lost 11 bases, with 8 bases spanning the gap. The CDR3 is 11 amino acids. The CDR3 spells CASSEGDWAFF. CDR3 DNA: TGTGCCAGCAGTGAAGGCGATTGGGCTTTCTTT.

In its sample, this clone was seen once. The rearrangement uses TRBV30 and TRBJ2-3, with 8 bases aligning to TRBD2. CDR3 size: 19 residues. Germline lookup yields CDR1 GTSNPN and CDR2 SVGIG (reference sequence). J was trimmed by 1 base and V by 5 bases; bases with no gene match: 20. The CDR3 spells CAWLEDRDGTSCCTDTQYF. DNA of the CDR3: TGTGCCTGGTTAGAAGACCGGGACGGGACTAGTTGCTGCACAGATACGCAGTATTTT.

This clone was seen only once. V is TRBV2 and J is TRBJ2-7; no definite D call. The germline gives CDR1 SNHLY, CDR2 FYNNEI. V was shortened by 6 bases and J by 1 base, with 13 bases between the two germline ends. The CDR3 totals 14 residues. Here the CDR3 DNA reads TGTGCCAGCAGGCCCAGGATTGGATCCTACGAGCAGTACTTC. Encoded protein: CASRPRIGSYEQYF. The variable domain in full, with the rest retrieved from reference TRBV2 and TRBJ2-7, is EPEVTQTPSHQVTQMGQEVILRCVPISNHLYFYWYRQILGQKVEFLVSFYNNEISEKSEIFDDQFSVERPDGSNFTLKIRSTKLEDSAMYFCASRPRIGSYEQYFGPGTRLTVT.

The chain joins TRBV19 to TRBJ2-1; D may be TRBD1 (5 bases). Germline V lookup: CDR1 LNHDA, CDR2 SQIVND (reference sequence). V was pared by 3 bases and J by 0 bases, with 15 bases between. This CDR3 region has 17 residues. CDR3 coding DNA: TGTGCCAGTAGTATGTTCTGGGGCCTAGACTCCTACAATGAGCAGTTCTTC. Its translation: CASSMFWGLDSYNEQFF.

This clone has more than one count but fewer than ten. J is TRBJ1-1 and V is TRBV14; possible D gene TRBD1, 5 bases. The ends were cut back, 5 bases at V and 5 bases at J, with 15 bases in the middle. Germline V gives CDR1 SGHDN, CDR2 FVKESK. This CDR3 contains 14 residues. The CDR3 loop reads CASSVRLGRTEAFF. In DNA form, the CDR3 reads TGTGCCAGCAGCGTTCGTCTGGGGCGAACTGAAGCTTTCTTT.

The chain links TRBV5-1 to TRBJ2-7; TRBD2 matches at 12 bases. V lost 3 bases, J lost 5 bases, and 12 bases stayed unmatched. CDR3 length: 17 amino acids. Looked up from germline, CDR1 is SGHRS and CDR2 is YFSETQ. In nucleotides, the CDR3 is TGCGCCAGCAGCTGGGCTCTAGCGGGAGGGTTTATGGACGAGCAGTACTTC. It encodes CASSWALAGGFMDEQYF.

A few counts support this clone. The chain joins TRBV5-1 to TRBJ2-6; D is uncertain. There are 14 residues in the CDR3. V lost 1 base, J lost 2 bases, and 4 bases lay in between. Germline V gene data show CDR1 as SGHRS and CDR2 as YFSETQ. The CDR3 here is CASSLLTGANVLTF. CDR3 DNA: TGCGCCAGCAGCTTGCTTACTGGGGCCAACGTCCTGACTTTC.

The sample holds a few counts of this clone. The chain links TRBV27 to TRBJ1-2; the match to TRBD1 covers 9 bases. The CDR3 runs 14 residues. Per germline, CDR1 MNHEY and CDR2 SMNVEV (reference sequence). V dropped 6 bases and J dropped 3; count of bases not matched to a gene: 5. The CDR3 nucleotides are TGTGCCAGCAGGGCCGGGACAGGGTACTATGGCTACACCTTC. Translated: CASRAGTGYYGYTF.

A word on this clone: The junction departs from germline at one end; a sequencing error may be responsible. Other DNA sequences of this sample code for an identical CDR3. The chain couples TRBV30 to TRBJ1-1; TRBD1 aligns across 8 bases. The CDR3 has 14 residues. Germline lookup yields CDR1 GTSNPN and CDR2 SVGIG (reference sequence). The DNA for the CDR3 is TGTGCCTGGTGGACAGGGCGTGAGAACACTGAGGCTTTCTTT. Translated, it gives CAWWTGRENTEAFF.

The chain couples TRBV7-3 to TRBJ2-1; 7 positions agree with TRBD2. CDR1 and CDR2 from the germline V gene are SGHTA and FQGTGA. This CDR3 region has 15 residues. With V trimmed by 1 base and J by 0 bases, 0 bases remained unmatched. This CDR3 reads CASSLSGSSYNEQFF. As DNA, the CDR3 is TGTGCCAGCAGCTTAAGCGGGAGCTCCTACAATGAGCAGTTCTTC.

The rearrangement links TRBV30 to TRBJ1-1, with a tentative D call TRBD1 (5 bases). V lost 2 bases to trimming and J lost 0 bases, with 10 bases between them. CDR1 GTSNPN and CDR2 SVGIG come from the germline V gene (reference sequence). The CDR3 has 14 residues. The CDR3 DNA reads TGTGCCTGGAGTTTAGGGGTTATGAACACTGAAGCTTTCTTT. Its protein is CAWSLGVMNTEAFF.

This chain joins TRBV7-9 and TRBJ2-5; tentative D call: TRBD1 (6 bases). This CDR3 region has 14 residues. The V and J ends lost 6 bases and 4 bases respectively, with 15 bases between them. Germline CDR1 and CDR2: SEHNR and FQNEAQ (reference sequence). The CDR3 loop reads CASSSNRERETQYF. DNA of the CDR3: TGTGCCAGCAGTTCTAACAGGGAGCGAGAGACCCAGTACTTC.

The chain is built from TRBV6-1 and TRBJ1-3, with D perhaps matching TRBD1 (5 bases). Per the germline V gene, CDR1 is MNHNS and CDR2 is SASEGT. The germline V and J ends were trimmed by 9 bases and 0 bases, with 9 bases remaining between them. The CDR3 has 13 residues. The CDR3 sequence is CASRQSSGNTIYF. Here the CDR3 DNA reads TGTGCCAGTCGACAGTCCTCTGGAAACACCATATATTTT.

This chain uses TRBV19 with TRBJ2-2, with 7 bases lining up with TRBD1. The CDR3 length is 15 residues. Germline V gene data show CDR1 as LNHDA and CDR2 as SQIVND (reference sequence). Germline trimming cut 5 bases from V and 2 bases from J; bases unmatched to any gene: 5. In nucleotides, the CDR3 is TGTGCCAGTAGTCCGGGACAGAAAAACACCGGGGAGCTGTTTTTT. As protein: CASSPGQKNTGELFF.

This sequence joins TRBV5-4 and TRBJ1-1, with a possible D match to TRBD1 (5 bases). V shed 4 bases and J shed 3 bases, with 13 bases lying between them. Germline assignment: CDR1 SGHNT and CDR2 YYREEE (reference sequence). The CDR3 has 14 amino acids. CDR3 loop: CASSPRGADTEAFF. The CDR3 nucleotides are TGTGCCAGCAGCCCCCGCGGGGCGGACACTGAAGCTTTCTTT.

Notes on this clone: One junction end does not reproduce the germline sequence, and a read error may be involved. The chain links TRBV7-3 to TRBJ2-1, with TRBD2 matching over 8 bases. From germline, CDR1 is SGHTA and CDR2 FQGTGA. This CDR3 has 15 amino acids. This chain's CDR3 is CASSSIAGSYTEQFF. In DNA form, the CDR3 reads TGTGCCAGCAGCTCCATAGCGGGGTCTTACACTGAGCAGTTCTTC.

The rearrangement uses TRBV25-1 and TRBJ2-5; possibly TRBD1 for D (5 bases). Trimming left V 2 bases short and J 0 bases short, with 10 bases between. This CDR3 spans 15 amino acids. Germline values: CDR1 MGHDK, CDR2 SYGVNS. CDR3 region: CASSESRVYQETQYF. The CDR3 DNA is TGTGCCAGCAGTGAAAGCAGGGTGTACCAAGAGACCCAGTACTTC.

With respect to this clone: An end of the junction does not agree with germline; a read error may underlie this. CDR3 bases: TGTTCCAGCAGCCCCGCGGAGAGTGGCTACACCTTC. Its protein is CSSSPAESGYTF. The chain is built from TRBV7-9 and TRBJ1-2; D uncertain. CDR3 length: 12 residues. Germline lookup yields CDR1 SEHNR and CDR2 FQNEAQ (reference sequence).

The chain uses TRBV6-5 and TRBJ2-5; TRBD1 agrees at 8 bases. The CDR3 is made up of 13 amino acids. The trim removed 8 bases at V and 5 bases at J, leaving 7 bases unmatched. CDR1 is MNHEY, CDR2 SVGAGI, per germline. The CDR3 bases are TGTGCCAGCTCCCAGGGGGCCGGGGAGACCCAGTACTTC. Its translation: CASSQGAGETQYF.

This sequence joins TRBV6-5 and TRBJ2-3; 7 bases line up with TRBD2. Germline CDR1 reads MNHEY; CDR2 reads SVGAGI. The trim removed 2 bases at V and 2 bases at J, leaving 4 bases unmatched. The CDR3 sequence is 15 residues long. The CDR3 sequence is CASSYQAGFTDTQYF. The CDR3 DNA follows: TGTGCCAGCAGTTACCAAGCGGGGTTCACAGATACGCAGTATTTT.

V gene TRBV6-6 combines with J gene TRBJ2-5, with D possibly TRBD1 on 6 matching bases. V dropped 5 bases and J dropped 5 bases, with 12 bases sitting between them. CDR3 length equals 13 residues. Germline V lookup: CDR1 MNHNY, CDR2 SVGAGI (reference sequence). The CDR3 spells CASSPQGQETQYF. For the CDR3, the DNA is TGTGCCAGCAGTCCACAGGGTCAGGAGACCCAGTACTTC.

This clone was detected a few times. The V gene is TRBV29-1, the J gene TRBJ2-3; 9 positions match TRBD2. The CDR3 is made up of 14 amino acids. The V gene's germline CDR1 is SQVTM and CDR2 ANQGSEA. V lost 7 bases to trimming and J lost 5 bases; unmatched junction nucleotides: 10. CDR3 protein: CSDLAGVEGDTQYF. The CDR3 DNA follows: TGCAGCGACTTAGCGGGAGTAGAGGGAGATACGCAGTATTTT.

This clone came up a few times. This CDR3 reads CASSEAPHRSGVISPLHF. The DNA for the CDR3 is TGTGCCAGCAGTGAAGCGCCTCACCGTTCAGGGGTGATTTCACCCCTCCACTTT. The chain is built from TRBV6-1 and TRBJ1-6; TRBD1 is a possible D gene (6 bases). In germline, CDR1 is MNHNS, CDR2 SASEGT. Trimming removed 0 bases from V and 9 bases from J, with 21 bases in between. The CDR3 totals 18 residues.

This clone has a handful of counts. The gene calls are TRBV10-3 and TRBJ2-1, with 11 bases fitting TRBD2. There are 14 residues in the CDR3. Germline lookup yields CDR1 ENHRY and CDR2 SYGVKD. V lost 7 bases and J lost 5; bases outside the gene matches: 4. The CDR3 coding sequence is TGTGCCATCACTTCACTAGCGGGAGACAATGAGCAGTTCTTC. Translated, it gives CAITSLAGDNEQFF.

This chain joins TRBV11-2 and TRBJ2-1, with D possibly being TRBD2 (7 bases). This CDR3 is built from 15 residues. V was shortened by 5 bases and J by 9 bases, with 20 bases between the two germline ends. The germline gives CDR1 SGHAT, CDR2 FQNNGV. This CDR3 is CASSLGVAGAGEQFF. Here the CDR3 DNA reads TGTGCCAGCAGCCTGGGAGTCGCGGGGGCCGGTGAGCAGTTCTTC.

This clone was counted a single time. The chain links TRBV19 to TRBJ2-5; D is possibly TRBD1 (7 bases). V lost 5 bases and J lost 5, with 15 bases in between. CDR1 is LNHDA and CDR2 is SQIVND in the germline V gene (reference sequence). This CDR3 has 14 amino acids. As DNA, the CDR3 is TGTGCCAGTAGTGCGGGACAGCGGTGGGAGACCCAGTACTTC. Translating gives CASSAGQRWETQYF.

This clone has more than one count but fewer than ten. V usage is TRBV9 and J usage is TRBJ1-1, with 9 bases matching TRBD1. The CDR3 runs to 15 residues. Germline CDR1 and CDR2: SGDLS and YYNGEE. V lost 1 base to trimming and J lost 5 bases; unmatched junction nucleotides: 6. The CDR3 region has the DNA TGTGCCAGCAGCGTACTGGGACAGGGTTCGACTGAAGCTTTCTTT. It specifies CASSVLGQGSTEAFF. Together with reference TRBV9 and TRBJ1-1, the CDR3 gives the full variable domain: DSGVTQTPKHLITATGQRVTLRCSPRSGDLSVYWYQQSLDQGLQFLIQYYNGEERAKGNILERFSAQQFPDLHSELNLSSLELGDSALYFCASSVLGQGSTEAFFGQGTRLTVV.

This clone was counted only a few times. CDR3 region: CASKRVREQYF. The DNA of the CDR3 is TGTGCCAGCAAACGGGTACGCGAGCAGTACTTC. The V call is TRBV28, the J call TRBJ2-7; D gene uncertain. The V end was cut by 7 bases, the J end by 6 bases, with 10 bases between. The CDR3 is made up of 11 amino acids. Per germline, CDR1 MDHEN and CDR2 SYDVKM.

The V and J genes are TRBV21-1 and TRBJ1-1; the table calls TRBD1, which could not be checked here. TRBV21-1 is a listed pseudogene. The CDR3 loop spans 16 amino acids. The CDR3 loop reads CASSPRDSRGHTEAFF. The CDR3 bases are TGTGCCAGCAGCCCCCGGGACAGTCGGGGGCACACTGAAGCTTTCTTT.

The chain recombines TRBV5-4 with TRBJ1-2, with D possibly being TRBD1 (6 bases). The CDR3 spans 15 residues. Germline V CDR1 and CDR2: SGHNT, YYREEE (reference sequence). The ends were cut back, 4 bases at V and 4 bases at J, with 17 bases in the middle. CDR3: CASSPEGGTGYGYTF. For the CDR3, the DNA is TGTGCCAGCAGCCCGGAGGGGGGGACGGGCTATGGCTACACCTTC.